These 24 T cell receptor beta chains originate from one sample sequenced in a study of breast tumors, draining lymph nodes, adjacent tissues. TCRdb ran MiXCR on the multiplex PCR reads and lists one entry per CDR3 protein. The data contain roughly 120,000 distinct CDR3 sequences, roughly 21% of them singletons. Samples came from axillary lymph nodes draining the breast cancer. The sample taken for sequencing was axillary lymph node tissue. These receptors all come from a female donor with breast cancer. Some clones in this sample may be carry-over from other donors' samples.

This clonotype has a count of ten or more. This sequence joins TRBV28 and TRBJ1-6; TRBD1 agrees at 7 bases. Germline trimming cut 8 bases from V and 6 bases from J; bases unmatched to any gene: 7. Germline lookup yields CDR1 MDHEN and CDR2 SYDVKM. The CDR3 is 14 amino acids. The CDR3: CASQGGGSNSPLHF. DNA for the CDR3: TGTGCCAGCCAGGGGGGAGGTTCTAATTCACCCCTCCACTTT.

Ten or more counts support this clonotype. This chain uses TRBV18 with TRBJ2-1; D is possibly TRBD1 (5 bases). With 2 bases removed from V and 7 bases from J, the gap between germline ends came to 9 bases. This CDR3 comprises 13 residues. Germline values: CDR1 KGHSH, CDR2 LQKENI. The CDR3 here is CASSPETDNEQFF. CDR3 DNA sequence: TGTGCCAGCTCACCAGAGACAGATAATGAGCAGTTCTTC.

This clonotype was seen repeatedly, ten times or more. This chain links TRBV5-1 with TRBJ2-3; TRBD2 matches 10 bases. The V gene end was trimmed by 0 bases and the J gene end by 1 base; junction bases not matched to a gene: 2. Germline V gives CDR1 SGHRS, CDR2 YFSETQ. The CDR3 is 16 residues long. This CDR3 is CASSLVGLAGTDTQYF. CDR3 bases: TGCGCCAGCAGCTTGGTAGGACTAGCGGGCACAGATACGCAGTATTTT.

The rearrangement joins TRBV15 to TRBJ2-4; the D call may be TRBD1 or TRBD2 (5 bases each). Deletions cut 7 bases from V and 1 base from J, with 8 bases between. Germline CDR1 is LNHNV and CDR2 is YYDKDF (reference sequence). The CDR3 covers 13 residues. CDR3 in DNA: TGTGCCACCACCGGGGCTGCCAAAAACATTCAGTACTTC. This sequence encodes CATTGAAKNIQYF.

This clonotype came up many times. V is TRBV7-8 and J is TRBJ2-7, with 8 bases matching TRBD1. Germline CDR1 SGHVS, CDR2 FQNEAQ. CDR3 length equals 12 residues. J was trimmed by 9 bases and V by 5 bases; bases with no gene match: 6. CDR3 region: CASSRTGGWQYF. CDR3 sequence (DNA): TGTGCCAGCAGCCGTACAGGGGGATGGCAGTACTTC.

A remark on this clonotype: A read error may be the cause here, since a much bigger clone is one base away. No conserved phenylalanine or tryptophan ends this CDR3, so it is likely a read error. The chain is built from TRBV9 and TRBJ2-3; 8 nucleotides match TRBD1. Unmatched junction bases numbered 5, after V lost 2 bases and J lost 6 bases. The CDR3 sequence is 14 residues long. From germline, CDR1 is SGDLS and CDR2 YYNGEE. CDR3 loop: CASSVGTGHDTQYL. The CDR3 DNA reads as TGTGCCAGCAGCGTCGGGACAGGCCATGATACGCAGTATCTT.

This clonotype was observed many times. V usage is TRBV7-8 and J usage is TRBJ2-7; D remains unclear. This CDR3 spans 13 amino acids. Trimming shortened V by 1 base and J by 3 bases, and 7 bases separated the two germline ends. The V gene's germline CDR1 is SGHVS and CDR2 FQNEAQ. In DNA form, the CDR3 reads TGTGCCAGCAGCTTAGGCAGGAACTACGAGCAGTACTTC. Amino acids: CASSLGRNYEQYF.

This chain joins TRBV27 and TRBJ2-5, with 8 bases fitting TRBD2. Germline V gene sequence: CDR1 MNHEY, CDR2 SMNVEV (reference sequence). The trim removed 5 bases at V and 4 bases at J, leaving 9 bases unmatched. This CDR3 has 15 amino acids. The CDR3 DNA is TGTGCCAGCAGTACCGGGACTAGAGGTAGAGAGACCCAGTACTTC. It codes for CASSTGTRGRETQYF.

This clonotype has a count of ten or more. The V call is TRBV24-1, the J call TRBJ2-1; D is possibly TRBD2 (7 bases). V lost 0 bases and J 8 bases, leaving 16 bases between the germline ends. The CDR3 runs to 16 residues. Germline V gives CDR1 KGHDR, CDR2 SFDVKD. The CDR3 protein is CATSDLAGAGSDEQFF. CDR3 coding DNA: TGTGCCACCAGTGATTTGGCGGGGGCAGGTAGCGATGAGCAGTTCTTC.

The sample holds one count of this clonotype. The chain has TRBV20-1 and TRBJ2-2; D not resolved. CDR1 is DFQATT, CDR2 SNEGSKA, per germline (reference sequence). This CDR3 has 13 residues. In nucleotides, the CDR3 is TGCAATGCCAATAGTGTGTCCACCGGGGAGCTGTTTTTT. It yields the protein CNANSVSTGELFF.

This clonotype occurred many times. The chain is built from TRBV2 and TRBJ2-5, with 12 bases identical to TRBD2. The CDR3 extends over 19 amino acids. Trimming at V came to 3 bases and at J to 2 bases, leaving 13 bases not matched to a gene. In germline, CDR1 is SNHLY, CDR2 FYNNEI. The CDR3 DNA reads TGTGCCAGCAGTGACCTAGCGGGGGGGCCTTCATCAGGGCAAGAGACCCAGTACTTC. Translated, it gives CASSDLAGGPSSGQETQYF.

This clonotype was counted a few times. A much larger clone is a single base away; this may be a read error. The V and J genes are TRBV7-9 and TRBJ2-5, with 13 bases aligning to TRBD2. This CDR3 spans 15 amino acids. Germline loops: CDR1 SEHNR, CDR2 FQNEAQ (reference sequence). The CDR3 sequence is CASTPGLAGQEAQYF. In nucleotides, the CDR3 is TGTGCCAGCACCCCGGGACTAGCGGGACAAGAGGCCCAGTACTTC.

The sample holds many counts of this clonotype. CDR3 DNA: TGTGCCAGCAGTGTTCTAGTGACTAGCGGAAATGAGCAGTTCTTC. It encodes CASSVLVTSGNEQFF. The genes are TRBV2 and TRBJ2-1; 9 nucleotides align to TRBD2. CDR3 length: 15 amino acids. Germline values: CDR1 SNHLY, CDR2 FYNNEI. The junction had 8 bases not matched to a gene; V was cut back by 4 bases and J by 7 bases.

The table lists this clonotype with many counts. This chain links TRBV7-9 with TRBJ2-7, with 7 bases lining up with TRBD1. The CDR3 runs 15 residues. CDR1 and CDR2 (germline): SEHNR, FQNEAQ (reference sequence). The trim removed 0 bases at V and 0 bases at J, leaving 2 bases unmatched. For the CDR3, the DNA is TGTGCCAGCAGCTTAGCCGGGACAGTCTCCTACGAGCAGTACTTC. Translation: CASSLAGTVSYEQYF.

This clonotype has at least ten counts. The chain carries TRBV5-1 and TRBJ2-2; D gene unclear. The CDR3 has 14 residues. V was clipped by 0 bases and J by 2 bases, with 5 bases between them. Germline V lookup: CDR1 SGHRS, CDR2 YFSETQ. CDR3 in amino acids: CASSLVLNTGELFF. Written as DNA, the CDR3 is TGCGCCAGCAGCTTGGTTCTAAACACCGGGGAGCTGTTTTTT.

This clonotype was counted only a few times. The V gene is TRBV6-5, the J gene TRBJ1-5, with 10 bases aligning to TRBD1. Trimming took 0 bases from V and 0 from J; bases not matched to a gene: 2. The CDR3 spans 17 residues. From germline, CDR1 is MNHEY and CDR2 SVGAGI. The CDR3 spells CASSYSWTGGSNQPQHF. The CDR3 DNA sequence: TGTGCCAGCAGTTACTCATGGACAGGGGGTAGCAATCAGCCCCAGCATTTT.

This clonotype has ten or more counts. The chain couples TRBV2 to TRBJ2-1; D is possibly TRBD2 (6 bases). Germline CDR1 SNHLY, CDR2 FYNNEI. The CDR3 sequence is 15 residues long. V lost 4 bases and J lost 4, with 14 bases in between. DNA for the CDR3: TGTGCCAGCAGTGGAGAGAGGGGAGGTTACAATGAGCAGTTCTTC. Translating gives CASSGERGGYNEQFF.

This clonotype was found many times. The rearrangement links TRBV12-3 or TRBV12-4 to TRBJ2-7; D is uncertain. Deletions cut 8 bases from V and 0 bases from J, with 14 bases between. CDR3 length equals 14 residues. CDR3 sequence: CASGTDGSSYEQYF. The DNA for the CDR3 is TGTGCCAGCGGAACCGACGGTAGCTCCTACGAGCAGTACTTC.

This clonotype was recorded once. The CDR3 coding sequence is TGCAGTGCTAGAGATCCGGCAGGGGACACTGAAGCTTTCTTT. Translated, it gives CSARDPAGDTEAFF. V usage is TRBV20-1 and J usage is TRBJ1-1; tentatively, D is TRBD1 (6 bases). Between the trimmed V and J ends, which lost 0 bases and 3 bases, there was a span of 11 bases. Per the germline V gene, CDR1 is DFQATT and CDR2 is SNEGSKA (reference sequence). The CDR3 runs 14 residues.

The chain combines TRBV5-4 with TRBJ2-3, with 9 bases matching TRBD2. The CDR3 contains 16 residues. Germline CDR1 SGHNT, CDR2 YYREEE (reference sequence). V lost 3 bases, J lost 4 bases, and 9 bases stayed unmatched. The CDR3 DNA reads TGTGCCAGCAGCTCCTATTCCGCGGGAGGGCCAGATACGCAGTATTTT. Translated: CASSSYSAGGPDTQYF.

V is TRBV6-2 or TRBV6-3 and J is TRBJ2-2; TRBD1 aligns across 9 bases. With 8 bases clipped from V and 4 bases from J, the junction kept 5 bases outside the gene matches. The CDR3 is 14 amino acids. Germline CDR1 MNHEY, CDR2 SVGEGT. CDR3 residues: CASYGQGSTGELFF. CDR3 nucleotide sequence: TGTGCCAGCTACGGACAGGGGAGCACCGGGGAGCTGTTTTTT.

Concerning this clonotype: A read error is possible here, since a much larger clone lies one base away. The CDR3 is CASSVSGTRHHNEQFF. CDR3 in DNA: TGTGCCAGCAGCGTTAGCGGGACAAGACACCACAATGAGCAGTTCTTC. This chain joins TRBV5-4 and TRBJ2-1; 8 positions agree with TRBD2. Germline V lookup: CDR1 SGHNT, CDR2 YYREEE (reference sequence). The CDR3 length is 16 residues. V lost 4 bases, J lost 5 bases, and 11 bases stayed unmatched.

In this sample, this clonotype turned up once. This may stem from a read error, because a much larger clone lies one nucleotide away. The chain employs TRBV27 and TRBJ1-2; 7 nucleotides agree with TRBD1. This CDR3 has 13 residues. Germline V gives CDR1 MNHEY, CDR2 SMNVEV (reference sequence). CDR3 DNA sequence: TGTGTCAGCGCCCCGGACAGGACCTATGGCTACACCTTC. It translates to CVSAPDRTYGYTF.

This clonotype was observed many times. The CDR3 spells CASSLAPGQGPYEQYF. CDR3 coding DNA: TGTGCCAGCAGTTTGGCCCCGGGACAGGGCCCCTACGAGCAGTACTTC. The V and J genes are TRBV27 and TRBJ2-7, with 9 bases matching TRBD1. CDR1 MNHEY and CDR2 SMNVEV come from the germline V gene (reference sequence). The ends lost 3 bases at V and 2 bases at J; junction bases unmatched: 8. The CDR3 contains 16 residues.